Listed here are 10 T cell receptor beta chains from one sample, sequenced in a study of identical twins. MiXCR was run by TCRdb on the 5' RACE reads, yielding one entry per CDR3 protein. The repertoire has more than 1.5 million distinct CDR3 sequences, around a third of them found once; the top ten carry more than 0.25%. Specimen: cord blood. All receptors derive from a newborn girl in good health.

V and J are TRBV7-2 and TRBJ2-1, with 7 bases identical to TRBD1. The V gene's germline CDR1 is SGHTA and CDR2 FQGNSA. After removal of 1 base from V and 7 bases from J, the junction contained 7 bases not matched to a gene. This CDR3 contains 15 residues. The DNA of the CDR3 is TGTGCCAGCAGCTTAGAGGGACAGCGACGGAATGAGCAGTTCTTC. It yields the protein CASSLEGQRRNEQFF.

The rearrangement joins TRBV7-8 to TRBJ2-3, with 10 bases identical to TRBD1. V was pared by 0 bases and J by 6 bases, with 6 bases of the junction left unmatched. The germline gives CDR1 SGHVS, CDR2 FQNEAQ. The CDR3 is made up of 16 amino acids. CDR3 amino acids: CASSLASGTGVDTQYF. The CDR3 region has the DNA TGTGCCAGCAGCTTAGCATCGGGGACAGGGGTGGATACGCAGTATTTT.

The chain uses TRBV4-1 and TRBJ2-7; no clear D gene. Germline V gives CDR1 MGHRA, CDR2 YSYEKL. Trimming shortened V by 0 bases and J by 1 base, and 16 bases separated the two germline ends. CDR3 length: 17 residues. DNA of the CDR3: TGCGCCAGCAGCCAAGATGTCCTAGGGCACTCGTCCTACGAGCAGTACTTC. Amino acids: CASSQDVLGHSSYEQYF.

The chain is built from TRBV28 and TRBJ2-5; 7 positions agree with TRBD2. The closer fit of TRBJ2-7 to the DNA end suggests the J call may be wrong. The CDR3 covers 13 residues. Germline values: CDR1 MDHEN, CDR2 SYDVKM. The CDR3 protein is CASSGLVRTEQYF. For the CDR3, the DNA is TGTGCCAGCAGTGGACTAGTACGCACCGAGCAGTACTTC.

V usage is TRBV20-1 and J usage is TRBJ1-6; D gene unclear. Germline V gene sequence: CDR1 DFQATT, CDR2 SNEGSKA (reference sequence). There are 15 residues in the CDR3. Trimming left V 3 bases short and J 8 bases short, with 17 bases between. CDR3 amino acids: CSARRGMPGHSPLHF. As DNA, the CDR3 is TGCAGTGCTAGGCGTGGGATGCCAGGCCATTCACCCCTCCACTTT.

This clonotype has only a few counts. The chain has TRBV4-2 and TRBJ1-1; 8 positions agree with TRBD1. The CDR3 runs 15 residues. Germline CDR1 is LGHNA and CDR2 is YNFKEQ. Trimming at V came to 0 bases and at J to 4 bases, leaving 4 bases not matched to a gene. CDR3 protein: CASSQETTGGTEAFF. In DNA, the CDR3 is TGTGCCAGCAGCCAAGAGACAACAGGGGGCACTGAAGCTTTCTTT.

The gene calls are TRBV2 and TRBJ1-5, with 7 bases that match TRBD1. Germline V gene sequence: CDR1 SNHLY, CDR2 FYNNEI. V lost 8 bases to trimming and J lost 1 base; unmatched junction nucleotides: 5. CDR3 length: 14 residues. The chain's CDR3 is CASRKTGSNQPQHF. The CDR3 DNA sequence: TGTGCCAGCCGCAAGACAGGGAGCAATCAGCCCCAGCATTTT.

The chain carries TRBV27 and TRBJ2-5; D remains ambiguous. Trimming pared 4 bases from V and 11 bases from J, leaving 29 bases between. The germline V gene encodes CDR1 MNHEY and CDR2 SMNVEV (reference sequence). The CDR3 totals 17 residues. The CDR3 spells CASSSHRAPRQGNEQYF. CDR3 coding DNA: TGTGCCAGCAGTTCCCACCGGGCCCCCCGGCAAGGGAATGAGCAGTACTTC.

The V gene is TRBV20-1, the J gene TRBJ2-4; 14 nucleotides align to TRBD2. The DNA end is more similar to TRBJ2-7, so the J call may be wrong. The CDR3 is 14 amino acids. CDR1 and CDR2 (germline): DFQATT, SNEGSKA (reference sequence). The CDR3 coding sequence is TGCAGTGCTCGGGAGACTAGCGGGAGGGGCGAGCAGTACTTC. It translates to CSARETSGRGEQYF.

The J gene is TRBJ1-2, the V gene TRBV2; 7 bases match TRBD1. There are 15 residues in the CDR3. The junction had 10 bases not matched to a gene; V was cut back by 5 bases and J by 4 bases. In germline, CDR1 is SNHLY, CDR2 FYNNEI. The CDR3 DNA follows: TGTGCCAGCAGTTCGGTGGGACAGCCACGCTATGGCTACACCTTC. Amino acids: CASSSVGQPRYGYTF. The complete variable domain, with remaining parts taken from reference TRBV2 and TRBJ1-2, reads EPEVTQTPSHQVTQMGQEVILRCVPISNHLYFYWYRQILGQKVEFLVSFYNNEISEKSEIFDDQFSVERPDGSNFTLKIRSTKLEDSAMYFCASSSVGQPRYGYTFGSGTRLTVV.